A selection of T cell receptor beta chains follows, all from one sample in a study of Graves' ophthalmopathy and Graves' hyperthyroidism. MiXCR, run by TCRdb on the multiplex PCR reads, gives a single entry per CDR3 protein. In the table there are 450,000 to 600,000 distinct CDR3 sequences, roughly 39% of which are singletons. Source material: peripheral blood or thyroid tissue (not recorded which). The receptors come from an adult man with Graves' hyperthyroidism. The CDR3 runs from the conserved cysteine through the conserved F or W. A D gene is named only where the DNA matches it firmly. Size is omitted from some rows. Given values are once, few, many or a class for expanded clones.

v_call,cdr3_length,clone_size,d_call,j_call,cdr3_aa,cdr3_nt
TRBV7-9,16,many,TRBD1,TRBJ2-2,CASSQPGQGLSGELFF,TGTGCCAGCAGCCAACCGGGACAGGGTTTGTCCGGGGAGCTGTTTTTT
TRBV2,16,many,.,TRBJ1-6,CASSEGGTFRNSPLHF,TGTGCCAGCAGTGAAGGAGGAACGTTCCGAAATTCACCCCTCCACTTT
TRBV6-5,15,.,.,TRBJ1-1,CASSPSGGLDTEAFF,TGTGCCAGCAGCCCCTCCGGGGGGCTCGACACTGAAGCTTTCTTT
TRBV10-2,12,many,.,TRBJ1-2,CASRSGSYGYTF,TGCGCCAGCAGGTCCGGGTCCTATGGCTACACCTTC
TRBV6-2/TRBV6-3,14,.,TRBD1,TRBJ1-1,CASRNRGPNTEAFF,TGTGCCAGCAGGAACAGGGGGCCGAACACTGAAGCTTTCTTT
TRBV2,16,many,.,TRBJ2-7,CASSEALRGPSYEQYF,TGTGCCAGCAGTGAAGCGCTTCGCGGTCCCTCCTACGAGCAGTACTTC
TRBV7-8,15,.,.,TRBJ1-1,CASSFTGGGFGEAFF,TGTGCCAGCAGCTTCACCGGGGGGGGGTTTGGTGAAGCTTTCTTT
TRBV2,19,.,TRBD1,TRBJ1-3,CASSSYFRDRLSTGNTIYF,TGTGCCAGCAGTTCCTACTTCCGGGACAGGTTGAGTACCGGAAACACCATATATTTT
TRBV19,18,.,.,TRBJ1-4,CASSTIPGRFATNEKLFF,TGTGCCAGTAGTACCATCCCCGGACGGTTCGCAACTAATGAAAAACTGTTTTTT
TRBV7-9,16,many,.,TRBJ2-2,CASSPLSFGNTGELFF,TGTGCCAGCAGCCCCCTTTCTTTCGGAAACACCGGGGAGCTGTTTTTT
TRBV7-8,14,.,TRBD2,TRBJ2-7,CASSFLAGKGEQYF,TGTGCCAGCAGCTTCCTAGCGGGAAAGGGTGAGCAGTACTTC
TRBV7-9,16,.,TRBD2,TRBJ2-3,CASTISGGGSTDTQYF,TGTGCCAGCACCATTAGCGGGGGGGGAAGCACAGATACGCAGTATTTT
TRBV19,11,.,.,TRBJ1-1,CASSTSSEAFF,TGTGCCAGTAGTACCTCCTCCGAAGCTTTCTTT
TRBV5-1,16,many,TRBD1,TRBJ1-2,CASSSDGQASFYGYTF,TGCGCCAGCAGCTCGGACGGACAGGCTTCATTCTATGGCTACACCTTC
TRBV19,14,few,.,TRBJ1-2,CATLAMSSNYGYTF,TGTGCCACCCTTGCGATGTCTTCTAACTATGGCTACACCTTC
TRBV24-1,19,few,TRBD1,TRBJ2-1,CATSDLVSGQGGGYNEQFF,TGTGCCACCAGTGATTTGGTTTCGGGACAGGGGGGGGGCTACAATGAGCAGTTCTTC
TRBV19,17,.,TRBD2,TRBJ2-2,CASSIDRTSGLTGELFF,TGTGCCAGTAGTATAGATCGGACTAGCGGGCTCACCGGGGAGCTGTTTTTT
TRBV28,15,.,.,TRBJ1-1,CASSSRGGMNTEAFF,TGTGCCAGCAGTTCCCGGGGGGGAATGAACACTGAAGCTTTCTTT
TRBV18,14,.,.,TRBJ1-1,CASSPSSSDTEAFF,TGTGCCAGCTCACCATCTTCGAGTGACACTGAAGCTTTCTTT
TRBV20-1,17,.,.,TRBJ1-5,CSAGALGRAVFNQPQHF,TGCAGTGCTGGAGCGCTCGGGAGGGCCGTTTTTAATCAGCCCCAGCATTTT
TRBV7-9,14,.,TRBD2,TRBJ2-3,CASSLGTSEYEQYF,TGTGCCAGCAGCTTAGGGACTAGCGAGTATGAGCAGTATTTT
TRBV7-2,15,many,.,TRBJ2-7,CASSPTRENRYEQYF,TGTGCCAGCAGCCCTACTCGAGAAAATCGGTACGAGCAGTACTTC
TRBV19,16,.,.,TRBJ1-2,CASSAGTSSGGYGYTF,TGTGCCAGTAGTGCAGGGACCTCCTCTGGAGGATATGGCTACACCTTC
TRBV18,13,few,.,TRBJ2-7,CASSPQSTIEQYF,TGTGCCAGCTCACCCCAGAGTACGATAGAGCAGTACTTC
TRBV29-1,13,.,.,TRBJ1-2,CSLLTGTDYGYTF,TGCAGCCTTCTTACCGGGACGGACTATGGCTACACCTTC
TRBV15,12,many,.,TRBJ1-1,CATSRVPGEAFF,TGTGCCACCAGCAGAGTTCCGGGGGAAGCTTTCTTT
TRBV5-1,19,many,.,TRBJ1-5,CASSKPQATRAHSNQPQHF,TGCGCCAGCAGCAAACCACAGGCCACTAGAGCTCATAGCAATCAGCCCCAGCATTTT
TRBV28,15,.,.,TRBJ2-7,CASSFARGFEGEQYF,TGTGCCAGCAGTTTTGCCCGGGGGTTTGAGGGCGAGCAGTACTTC
TRBV29-1,11,.,.,TRBJ2-7,CSVGGYGMFVF,TGCAGCGTTGGCGGGTACGGGATGTTCGTATTC
TRBV11-2,16,.,.,TRBJ2-5,CASTPGAGAFRETQYF,TGTGCCAGTACCCCAGGGGCAGGGGCCTTCCGAGAGACCCAGTACTTC
TRBV7-9,17,.,TRBD1,TRBJ2-5,CASSFDPSYRGGETQYF,TGTGCCAGCAGTTTCGACCCAAGTTACAGGGGCGGGGAGACCCAGTACTTC
TRBV7-9,14,many,.,TRBJ1-4,CASTLGSTNEKLFF,TGTGCCAGCACCCTGGGGTCAACTAATGAAAAACTGTTTTTT